This TCR beta chain was recorded in a study of regulatory T cells in long-lasting Graves disease. This sample's time point: newly diagnosed GD, antithyroid drugs for less than 3 months. PBMC RNA was the source of the TCR library. HTBI primers from iRepertoire and Arm-PCR of CDR3 regions yielded the TCR beta libraries. TCRdb analysed the multiplex PCR reads with MiXCR anew, one entry per CDR3 protein. The sample holds under 700,000 distinct CDR3 sequences; about 16% are singletons and the top ten take roughly 25%. Trimming left V 5 bases short and J 8 bases short, with 15 bases between. Germline CDR1 and CDR2: SNHLY and FYNNEI. This CDR3 is 13 amino acids long. This sample also appeared in a second study, on T cells in Graves' hyperthyroidism and ophthalmopathy.

The chain is built from TRBV2 and TRBJ1-2, with D perhaps TRBD1 (5 bases). Source: peripheral blood mononuclear cells (PBMCs), taken at new diagnosis, from a patient treated with antithyroid drugs. This TCR was recovered from a woman aged 35 to 59 with Graves disease. The DNA of the CDR3 is TGTGCCAGCAGTTACGGGGCCGCTCGGGGCTACACCTTC. This gives the protein CASSYGAARGYTF.